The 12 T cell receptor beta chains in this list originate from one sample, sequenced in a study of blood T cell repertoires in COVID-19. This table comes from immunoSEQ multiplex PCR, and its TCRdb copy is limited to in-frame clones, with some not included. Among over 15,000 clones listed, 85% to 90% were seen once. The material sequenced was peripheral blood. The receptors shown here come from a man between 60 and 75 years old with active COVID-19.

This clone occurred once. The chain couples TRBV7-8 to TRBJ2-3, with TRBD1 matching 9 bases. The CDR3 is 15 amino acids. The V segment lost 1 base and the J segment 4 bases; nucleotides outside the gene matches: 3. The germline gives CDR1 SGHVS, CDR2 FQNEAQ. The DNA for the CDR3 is TGTGCCAGCAGCTTAGGGACAGGGGATGCAGATACGCAGTATTTT. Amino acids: CASSLGTGDADTQYF.

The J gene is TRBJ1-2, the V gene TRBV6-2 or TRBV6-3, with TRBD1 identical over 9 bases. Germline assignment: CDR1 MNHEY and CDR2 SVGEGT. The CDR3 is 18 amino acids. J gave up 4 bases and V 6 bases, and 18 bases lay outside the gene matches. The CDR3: CASSSSLGRTGESYGYTF. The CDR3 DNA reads TGTGCCAGCAGCTCGAGCCTCGGAAGGACAGGGGAGAGCTATGGCTACACCTTC.

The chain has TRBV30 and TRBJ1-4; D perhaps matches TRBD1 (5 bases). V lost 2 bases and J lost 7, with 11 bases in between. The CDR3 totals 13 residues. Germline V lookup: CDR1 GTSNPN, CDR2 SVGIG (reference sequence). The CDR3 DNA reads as TGTGCCTGGAGTCGGGGGTCGGGTGAAAAACTGTTTTTT. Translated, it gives CAWSRGSGEKLFF.

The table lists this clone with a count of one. This CDR3 is CASSLVGRGEKLFF. As DNA, the CDR3 is TGTGCCAGCAGCTTAGTGGGGAGGGGTGAAAAACTGTTTTTT. V usage is TRBV7-9 and J usage is TRBJ1-4, with a possible D match to TRBD1 (5 bases). This CDR3 is 14 amino acids long. CDR1 SEHNR and CDR2 FQNEAQ come from the germline V gene (reference sequence). V was pared by 1 base and J by 7 bases, with 10 bases between.

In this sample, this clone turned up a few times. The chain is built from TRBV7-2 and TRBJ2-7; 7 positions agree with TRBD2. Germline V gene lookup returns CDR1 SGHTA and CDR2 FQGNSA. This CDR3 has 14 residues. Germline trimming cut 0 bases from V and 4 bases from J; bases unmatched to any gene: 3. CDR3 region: CASSLAGGTYEQYF. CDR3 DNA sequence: TGTGCCAGCAGCTTAGCGGGGGGGACGTACGAGCAGTACTTC.

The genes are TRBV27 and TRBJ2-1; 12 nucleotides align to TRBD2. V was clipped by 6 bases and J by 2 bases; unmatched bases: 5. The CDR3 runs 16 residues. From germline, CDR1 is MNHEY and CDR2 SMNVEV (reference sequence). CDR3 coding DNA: TGTGCCAGCAGCGCCGCTAGCGGGAGGGCCTACAATGAGCAGTTCTTC. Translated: CASSAASGRAYNEQFF.

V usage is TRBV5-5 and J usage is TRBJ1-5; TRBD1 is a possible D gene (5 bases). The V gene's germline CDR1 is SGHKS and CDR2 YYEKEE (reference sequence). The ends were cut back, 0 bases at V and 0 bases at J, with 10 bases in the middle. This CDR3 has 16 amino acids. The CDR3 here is CASSLAWGDSNQPQHF. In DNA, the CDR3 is TGTGCCAGCAGCTTGGCCTGGGGGGATAGCAATCAGCCCCAGCATTTT.

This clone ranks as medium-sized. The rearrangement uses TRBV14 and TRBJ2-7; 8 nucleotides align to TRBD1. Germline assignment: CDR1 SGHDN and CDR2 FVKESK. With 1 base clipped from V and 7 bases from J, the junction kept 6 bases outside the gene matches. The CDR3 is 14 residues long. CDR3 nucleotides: TGTGCCAGCAGCCAAGCGCAGGGGGCGAGTGAGCAGTACTTC. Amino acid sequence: CASSQAQGASEQYF. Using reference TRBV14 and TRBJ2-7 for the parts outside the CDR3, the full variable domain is EAGVTQFPSHSVIEKGQTVTLRCDPISGHDNLYWYRRVMGKEIKFLLHFVKESKQDESGMPNNRFLAERTGGTYSTLKVQPAELEDSGVYFCASSQAQGASEQYFGPGTRLTVT.

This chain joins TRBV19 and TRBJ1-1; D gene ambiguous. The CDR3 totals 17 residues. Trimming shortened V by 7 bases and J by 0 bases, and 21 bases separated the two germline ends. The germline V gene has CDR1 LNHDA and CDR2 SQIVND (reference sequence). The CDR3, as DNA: TGTGCCAGTAAGCGGGAGAGGAGATTCGGGGTGAACACTGAAGCTTTCTTT. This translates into CASKRERRFGVNTEAFF.

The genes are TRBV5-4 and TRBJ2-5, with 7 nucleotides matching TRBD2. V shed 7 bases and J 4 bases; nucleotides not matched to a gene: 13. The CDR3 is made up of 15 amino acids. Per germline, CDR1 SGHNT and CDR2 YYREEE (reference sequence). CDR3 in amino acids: CASQPRGGVTETQYF. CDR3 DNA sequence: TGTGCCAGCCAACCCCGCGGGGGAGTCACAGAGACCCAGTACTTC.

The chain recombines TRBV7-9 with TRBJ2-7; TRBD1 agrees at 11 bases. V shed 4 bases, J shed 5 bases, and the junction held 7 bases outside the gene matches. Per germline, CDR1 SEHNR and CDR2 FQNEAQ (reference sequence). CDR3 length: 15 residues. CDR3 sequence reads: CASSSWTGGFHEQYF. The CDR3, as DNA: TGTGCCAGCAGCTCTTGGACAGGGGGCTTCCACGAGCAGTACTTC.

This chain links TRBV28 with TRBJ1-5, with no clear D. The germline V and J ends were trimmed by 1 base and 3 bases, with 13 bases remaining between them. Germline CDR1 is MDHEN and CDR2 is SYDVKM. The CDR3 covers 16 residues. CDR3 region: CASSLYIREDNQPQHF. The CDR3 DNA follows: TGTGCCAGCAGTTTATATATTCGGGAGGACAATCAGCCCCAGCATTTT.